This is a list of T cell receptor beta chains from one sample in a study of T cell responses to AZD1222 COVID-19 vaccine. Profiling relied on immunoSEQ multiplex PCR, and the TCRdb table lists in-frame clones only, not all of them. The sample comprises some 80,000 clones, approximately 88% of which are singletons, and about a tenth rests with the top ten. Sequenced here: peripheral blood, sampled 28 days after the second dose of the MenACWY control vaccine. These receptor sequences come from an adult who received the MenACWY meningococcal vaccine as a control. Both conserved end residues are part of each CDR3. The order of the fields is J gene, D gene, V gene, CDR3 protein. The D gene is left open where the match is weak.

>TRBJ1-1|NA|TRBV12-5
CASGLAFDRRNTEAFF
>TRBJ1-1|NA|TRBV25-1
CASKGSNTEAFF
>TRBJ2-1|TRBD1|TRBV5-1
CASSLGTGGYNEQFF
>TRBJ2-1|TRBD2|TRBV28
CASSLIAGGHNEQFF
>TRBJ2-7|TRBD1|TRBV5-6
CASIQTGTGLYEQYF
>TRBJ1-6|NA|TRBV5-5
CASSLVGEGGSPLHF
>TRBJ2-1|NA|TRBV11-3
CASSPQIPLGSDEQFF
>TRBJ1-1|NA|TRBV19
CASSIDSKVTEAFF
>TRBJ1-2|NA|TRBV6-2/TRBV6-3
CASSWQQSGYTF
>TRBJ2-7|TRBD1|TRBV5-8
CASSHRDRAGSYEQYF
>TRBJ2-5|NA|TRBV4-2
CASSQDKRGAQYF
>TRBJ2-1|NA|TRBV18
CASSPFYNEQFF
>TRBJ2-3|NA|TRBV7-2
CASSLQTSGTDTQYF
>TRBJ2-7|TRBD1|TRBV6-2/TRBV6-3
CASSDPAGTGGHEQYF
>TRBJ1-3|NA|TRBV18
CASSPPTSGNTIYF
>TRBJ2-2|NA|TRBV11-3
CASSLAATYDTGELFF
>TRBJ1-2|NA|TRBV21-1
CASTRKEGPKRDGYTF
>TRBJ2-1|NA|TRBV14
CASSPRQTISYNEQFF
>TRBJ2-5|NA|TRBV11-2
CASSYLGTETQYF
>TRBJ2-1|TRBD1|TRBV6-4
CASSGNRGSNEQFF
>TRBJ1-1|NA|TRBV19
CAAAGRNTEAFF
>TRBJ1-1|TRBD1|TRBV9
CASSVATGEGTEAFF
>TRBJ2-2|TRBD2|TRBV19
CASTPGASGGARTGELFF
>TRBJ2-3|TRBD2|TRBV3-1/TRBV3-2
CASSQTSGGAGLSDTQYF
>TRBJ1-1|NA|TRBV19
CASSSGMNTEAFF
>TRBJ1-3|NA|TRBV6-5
CASSGNTIYF
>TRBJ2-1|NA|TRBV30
CARLEGFRNEQFF
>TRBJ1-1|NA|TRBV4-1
CASSQPSQSGTQNTEAFF
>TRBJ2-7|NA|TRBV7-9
CASRGDIHYEQYF